The clone carrying this T cell receptor beta chain was detected ten times or more. Antigen unknown. This CDR3 comprises 17 residues. Germline V gene sequence: CDR1 ENHRY, CDR2 SYGVKD. V lost 1 base and J lost 0; bases outside the gene matches: 7. This record comes from a study of T cells in Graves' hyperthyroidism and ophthalmopathy. RNA transcripts were the template for amplifying TCR beta CDR3 regions. The HTBI primer set served for first-round RT-PCR of the TCR CDR3. Each CDR3 protein gets one entry after TCRdb re-called the multiplex PCR reads with MiXCR. The data hold fewer than 350,000 distinct CDR3 sequences, with about an eighth observed a single time. Broader study findings: In blood, most of the thyroid clonotypes expanded above 0.001 were also present.

This clonotype was obtained from a woman in her twenties or thirties with Graves' hyperthyroidism that later progressed to Graves' ophthalmopathy. Sequenced material: blood. The chain couples TRBV10-3 to TRBJ1-2; 8 bases match TRBD1. The CDR3 protein is CAISELKTGATNYGYTF. CDR3 nucleotide sequence: TGTGCCATCAGTGAGTTAAAGACAGGGGCCACTAACTATGGCTACACCTTC.